These T cell receptor beta chains were read from a single sample in a study of shared clonotypes between healthy human individuals. Only in-frame clones appear in the TCRdb table, and some are missing; sequencing was by immunoSEQ multiplex PCR. In the table there are under 2.5 million clones, roughly 92% of which are singletons. The sequencing input was naive CD4+ T cells from PBMCs. These receptors were obtained from a man in his late teens or twenties in good health. Some clones in this sample may be carry-over from other donors' samples. The CDR3 runs from the conserved cysteine through the conserved F or W. The D gene is left open where the match is weak. Size is omitted from some rows. Given values are once, few, many or a class for expanded clones.

j_gene: TRBJ1-6
v_gene: TRBV4-1
d_gene: TRBD1
abundance: -
CDR3aa: CASSQDWTGQYNSPLHF
CDR3nt: TGCGCCAGCAGCCAAGATTGGACAGGACAGTATAATTCACCCCTCCACTTT

j_gene: TRBJ1-1
v_gene: TRBV6-5
d_gene: TRBD1
abundance: few
CDR3aa: CASRLNRGRHTEAFF
CDR3nt: TGTGCCAGCAGGTTAAACAGGGGGCGTCACACTGAAGCTTTCTTT

j_gene: TRBJ2-5
v_gene: TRBV7-9
d_gene: -
abundance: -
CDR3aa: CASSHRWAQETQYF
CDR3nt: TGTGCCAGCAGTCACAGGTGGGCCCAAGAGACCCAGTACTTC

j_gene: TRBJ1-2
v_gene: TRBV4-3
d_gene: -
abundance: once
CDR3aa: CASTQGLRGRLNYGYTF
CDR3nt: TGCGCCAGCACCCAGGGCCTGAGGGGACGGCTTAACTATGGCTACACCTTC

j_gene: TRBJ1-1
v_gene: TRBV7-3
d_gene: -
abundance: -
CDR3aa: CASSSQQGNTEAFF
CDR3nt: TGTGCCAGCAGCTCTCAACAGGGAAACACTGAAGCTTTCTTT

j_gene: TRBJ2-5
v_gene: TRBV5-1
d_gene: -
abundance: -
CDR3aa: CASSSKETQYF
CDR3nt: TGCGCCAGCAGCTCCAAAGAGACCCAGTACTTC

j_gene: TRBJ2-5
v_gene: TRBV7-2
d_gene: TRBD1
abundance: -
CDR3aa: CASSRGTGEDF
CDR3nt: TGTGCCAGCAGCCGAGGGACAGGGGAAGACTTC

j_gene: TRBJ1-2
v_gene: TRBV2
d_gene: TRBD1
abundance: -
CDR3aa: CASSQGAQDGYTF
CDR3nt: TGTGCCAGCAGCCAGGGGGCGCAAGATGGCTACACCTTC

j_gene: TRBJ2-3
v_gene: TRBV4-2
d_gene: -
abundance: once
CDR3aa: CASSQDFPREERGEADTQYF
CDR3nt: TGTGCCAGCAGCCAAGATTTCCCGAGGGAAGAGCGCGGAGAGGCAGATACGCAGTATTTT

j_gene: TRBJ2-6
v_gene: TRBV5-1
d_gene: -
abundance: -
CDR3aa: CASSLPDSNSGANVLTF
CDR3nt: TGCGCCAGCAGCTTACCGGACAGCAACTCTGGGGCCAACGTCCTGACTTTC

j_gene: TRBJ2-1
v_gene: TRBV7-6
d_gene: -
abundance: once
CDR3aa: CASSLGLAGSSYNEQFF
CDR3nt: TGTGCCAGCAGCTTAGGTCTTGCCGGAAGCTCCTACAATGAGCAGTTCTTC

j_gene: TRBJ1-2
v_gene: TRBV5-4
d_gene: -
abundance: -
CDR3aa: CASSLRTASNYGYTF
CDR3nt: TGTGCCAGCAGCTTAAGGACAGCATCAAACTATGGCTACACCTTC

j_gene: TRBJ1-1
v_gene: TRBV5-1
d_gene: TRBD1
abundance: -
CDR3aa: CASRHTPTGQALWNTEAFF
CDR3nt: TGCGCCAGCAGACACACGCCCACGGGACAGGCCCTTTGGAACACTGAAGCTTTCTTT

j_gene: TRBJ1-2
v_gene: TRBV4-2
d_gene: TRBD1
abundance: -
CDR3aa: CASSQGTGNYYGYTF
CDR3nt: TGTGCCAGCAGCCAAGGGACAGGGAACTACTATGGCTACACCTTC

j_gene: TRBJ1-2
v_gene: TRBV21-1
d_gene: -
abundance: -
CDR3aa: CASSQGRSRNYGYTF
CDR3nt: TGTGCCAGCAGCCAAGGGAGATCTAGGAACTATGGCTACACCTTC

j_gene: TRBJ2-7
v_gene: TRBV5-1
d_gene: -
abundance: -
CDR3aa: CASSSQGSYEQYF
CDR3nt: TGCGCCAGCAGCTCACAGGGTTCCTACGAGCAGTACTTC

j_gene: TRBJ2-7
v_gene: TRBV5-6
d_gene: -
abundance: -
CDR3aa: CASSLTLEYEQYF
CDR3nt: TGTGCCAGCAGCCTAACACTGGAGTACGAGCAGTACTTC

j_gene: TRBJ2-1
v_gene: TRBV7-2
d_gene: TRBD2
abundance: -
CDR3aa: CASSPGTSAEFF
CDR3nt: TGTGCCAGCAGCCCCGGGACTAGCGCGGAGTTCTTC

j_gene: TRBJ1-6
v_gene: TRBV4-2
d_gene: -
abundance: -
CDR3aa: CASSQTVIYNSPLHF
CDR3nt: TGTGCCAGCAGCCAAACAGTGATCTATAATTCACCCCTCCACTTT

j_gene: TRBJ2-3
v_gene: TRBV4-2
d_gene: TRBD1
abundance: -
CDR3aa: CASSRSGGQGADTQYF
CDR3nt: TGTGCCAGCAGCCGCTCAGGGGGACAGGGGGCAGATACGCAGTATTTT

j_gene: TRBJ2-7
v_gene: TRBV11-2
d_gene: TRBD1
abundance: -
CDR3aa: CASTYRGGQGDGEQYF
CDR3nt: TGTGCCAGCACCTACAGGGGGGGACAGGGGGATGGCGAGCAGTACTTC

j_gene: TRBJ2-3
v_gene: TRBV25-1
d_gene: -
abundance: -
CDR3aa: CASSYSGSTDTQYF
CDR3nt: TGTGCCAGCAGTTATAGCGGTAGCACAGATACGCAGTATTTT

j_gene: TRBJ1-1
v_gene: TRBV10-3
d_gene: -
abundance: few
CDR3aa: CAISTGTEAFF
CDR3nt: TGTGCCATCAGTACCGGTACTGAAGCTTTCTTT

j_gene: TRBJ2-2
v_gene: TRBV5-1
d_gene: -
abundance: -
CDR3aa: CASSLVRGTNTGELFF
CDR3nt: TGCGCCAGCAGCTTGGTTCGGGGTACGAACACCGGGGAGCTGTTTTTT

j_gene: TRBJ2-6
v_gene: TRBV28
d_gene: -
abundance: -
CDR3aa: CASRIRSAGANVLTF
CDR3nt: TGTGCCAGCAGAATCCGGAGCGCTGGGGCCAACGTCCTGACTTTC

j_gene: TRBJ1-1
v_gene: TRBV20-1
d_gene: -
abundance: -
CDR3aa: CSALRGEEAFF
CDR3nt: TGCAGTGCCCTCCGGGGGGAGGAAGCTTTCTTT

j_gene: TRBJ2-1
v_gene: TRBV30
d_gene: -
abundance: -
CDR3aa: CAWVRVRDNEQFF
CDR3nt: TGTGCCTGGGTCAGGGTAAGGGACAATGAGCAGTTCTTC

j_gene: TRBJ2-1
v_gene: TRBV7-2
d_gene: TRBD2
abundance: -
CDR3aa: CASSLLAGENEQFF
CDR3nt: TGTGCCAGCAGCTTACTAGCGGGGGAAAATGAGCAGTTCTTC

j_gene: TRBJ1-1
v_gene: TRBV10-3
d_gene: -
abundance: few
CDR3aa: CAISAGTMNTEAFF
CDR3nt: TGTGCCATCAGTGCCGGGACCATGAACACTGAAGCTTTCTTT

j_gene: TRBJ2-6
v_gene: TRBV2
d_gene: -
abundance: -
CDR3aa: CASNPDRSGANVLTF
CDR3nt: TGTGCCAGCAACCCCGACAGGTCTGGGGCCAACGTCCTGACTTTC

j_gene: TRBJ2-7
v_gene: TRBV5-6
d_gene: -
abundance: few
CDR3aa: CASSLGRYYEQYF
CDR3nt: TGTGCCAGCAGCTTGGGGCGGTACTACGAGCAGTACTTC